The sequence of this T cell receptor beta chain was determined in a study of cytomegalovirus exposure and HLA in healthy donors. Overall study context: Earlier work reported approximately 100 million unique TCR beta sequences from about 200 million T cells.

13 Jbeta primers and 60 Vbeta primers were used for the PCR. Libraries were prepared by immunoSEQ multiplex PCR; TCRdb keeps only in-frame clonotypes and omits some of them. The data hold approximately 150,000 clones, with 75% observed a single time. Remarks on this clone: This specimen includes other DNA sequences encoding the same CDR3.

The sequencing sample was made of PBMCs. The sequence came from a male donor in good health and CMV-seronegative.

In DNA, the CDR3 is TGTGCCAGCAGCTCGGGACTAGCGGGGGCCAATGAGCAGTTCTTC. This encodes CASSSGLAGANEQFF. The chain carries TRBV5-4 and TRBJ2-1; TRBD2 matches 14 bases. The CDR3 is 15 residues long. J lost 6 bases, V lost 3 bases, and 2 bases had no gene match. CDR1 is SGHNT and CDR2 is YYREEE in the germline V gene (reference sequence).